These 26 T cell receptor beta chains originate from one sample sequenced in a study of T cell changes during pregnancy in multiple sclerosis. Libraries were prepared by immunoSEQ multiplex PCR; TCRdb keeps only in-frame clonotypes and omits some of them. The data show about 84,000 clones, with 94% seen just once and about 0.99% held by the top ten. Source: peripheral blood, taken in the second trimester of pregnancy. The receptors originated from a female donor in good health, enrolled as a control in a pregnancy study.

This clone has only one observation. The genes are TRBV2 and TRBJ2-7, with D tentatively TRBD1 (5 bases). The CDR3 has 12 residues. The germline V and J ends were trimmed by 6 bases and 0 bases, with 6 bases remaining between them. The germline gives CDR1 SNHLY, CDR2 FYNNEI. In nucleotides, the CDR3 is TGTGCCAGCAGGGACAACTCCTACGAGCAGTACTTC. This gives the protein CASRDNSYEQYF. Drawing the rest from reference TRBV2 and TRBJ2-7, the complete variable domain is EPEVTQTPSHQVTQMGQEVILRCVPISNHLYFYWYRQILGQKVEFLVSFYNNEISEKSEIFDDQFSVERPDGSNFTLKIRSTKLEDSAMYFCASRDNSYEQYFGPGTRLTVT.

The chain uses TRBV28 and TRBJ2-6; D unclear. The CDR3 is 16 residues long. V was shortened by 4 bases and J by 4 bases, with 14 bases between the two germline ends. Per the germline V gene, CDR1 is MDHEN and CDR2 is SYDVKM. DNA for the CDR3: TGTGCCAGCAGTTCCGCGACTTTCTCGGGGGCCAACGTCCTGACTTTC. Encoded protein: CASSSATFSGANVLTF.

There are a few counts of this clone. The chain combines TRBV29-1 with TRBJ2-7; tentatively, D is TRBD2 (6 bases). The CDR3 spans 13 residues. Germline CDR1 and CDR2: SQVTM and ANQGSEA. V lost 3 bases and J 6 bases, leaving 15 bases between the germline ends. CDR3 loop: CSVDTGRRGEQYF. CDR3 DNA sequence: TGCAGCGTTGACACGGGGCGGCGGGGCGAGCAGTACTTC.

This clone appeared once. The rearrangement links TRBV7-2 to TRBJ2-3; 11 positions match TRBD1. The V gene end was trimmed by 2 bases and the J gene end by 4 bases; junction bases not matched to a gene: 5. Germline CDR1 is SGHTA and CDR2 is FQGNSA. This CDR3 comprises 16 residues. The CDR3 sequence is CASSLFGTGGADTQYF. Written as DNA, the CDR3 is TGTGCCAGCAGCTTATTCGGGACAGGGGGAGCAGATACGCAGTATTTT.

The gene calls are TRBV28 and TRBJ1-2; D is uncertain. Trimming pared 0 bases from V and 10 bases from J, leaving 15 bases between. CDR1 and CDR2 (germline): MDHEN, SYDVKM. This CDR3 is built from 14 residues. The CDR3: CASSLWQADHVYTF. CDR3 DNA sequence: TGTGCCAGCAGTTTATGGCAGGCAGACCATGTCTACACCTTC.

The gene calls are TRBV28 and TRBJ2-3; D might be TRBD1 (7 bases). V shed 6 bases and J shed 0 bases, with 13 bases lying between them. The CDR3 is made up of 15 amino acids. CDR1 is MDHEN, CDR2 SYDVKM, per germline. The chain's CDR3 is CASSQGGASTDTQYF. The CDR3 region has the DNA TGTGCCAGCAGCCAGGGGGGCGCTAGCACAGATACGCAGTATTTT.

The chain uses TRBV27 and TRBJ2-1, with 9 bases matching TRBD2. V was pared by 2 bases and J by 5 bases, with 7 bases of the junction left unmatched. This CDR3 comprises 16 residues. Germline loops: CDR1 MNHEY, CDR2 SMNVEV (reference sequence). The CDR3 region has the DNA TGTGCCAGCAGTTTAGTTAGCGGGAGTGATCACAATGAGCAGTTCTTC. It specifies CASSLVSGSDHNEQFF.

This clone was seen just once. The rearrangement links TRBV19 to TRBJ1-1, with 8 bases identical to TRBD1. Germline V gene lookup returns CDR1 LNHDA and CDR2 SQIVND (reference sequence). The V segment lost 1 base and the J segment 0 bases; nucleotides outside the gene matches: 4. The CDR3 is 16 amino acids. The CDR3 coding sequence is TGTGCCAGTAGTATAGCGGACAGGGAGGTGAACACTGAAGCTTTCTTT. Residues: CASSIADREVNTEAFF.

V is TRBV19 and J is TRBJ2-1, with 9 bases that match TRBD1. The germline gives CDR1 LNHDA, CDR2 SQIVND (reference sequence). The CDR3 spans 15 residues. V lost 5 bases and J lost 5; bases outside the gene matches: 7. CDR3 in DNA: TGTGCCAGTAGTTTAGGACAGGGGACGGACAATGAGCAGTTCTTC. Encoded protein: CASSLGQGTDNEQFF.

The CDR3 sequence: CASSSTGTGSYEQYF. As DNA, the CDR3 is TGTGCCAGCAGTTCAACCGGGACAGGGTCCTACGAGCAGTACTTC. This sequence joins TRBV28 and TRBJ2-7; 9 bases fit TRBD1. CDR3 length equals 15 residues. Germline loops: CDR1 MDHEN, CDR2 SYDVKM. With V trimmed by 4 bases and J by 1 base, 5 bases remained unmatched.

This chain links TRBV5-1 with TRBJ2-5; tentative D call: TRBD2 (6 bases). V lost 5 bases, J lost 1 base, and 21 bases lay in between. Germline V lookup: CDR1 SGHRS, CDR2 YFSETQ. The CDR3 length is 17 residues. In nucleotides, the CDR3 is TGCGCCAGCAGTCCCGGGACGGTCCTGGGAGGCCAAGAGACCCAGTACTTC. Translating gives CASSPGTVLGGQETQYF. Using reference TRBV5-1 and TRBJ2-5 for the parts outside the CDR3, the full variable domain is KAGVTQTPRYLIKTRGQQVTLSCSPISGHRSVSWYQQTPGQGLQFLFEYFSETQRNKGNFPGRFSGRQFSNSRSEMNVSTLELGDSALYLCASSPGTVLGGQETQYFGPGTRLLVL.

The rearrangement links TRBV28 to TRBJ2-7, with D tentatively TRBD2 (5 bases). Germline loops: CDR1 MDHEN, CDR2 SYDVKM. V shed 2 bases and J shed 6 bases, with 5 bases lying between them. The CDR3 extends over 11 amino acids. The CDR3 is CASSLLAEQYF. In DNA, the CDR3 is TGTGCCAGCAGTTTACTAGCCGAGCAGTACTTC.

The J gene is TRBJ1-2, the V gene TRBV27; D not certain. CDR3 length equals 14 residues. The ends were cut back, 5 bases at V and 4 bases at J, with 14 bases in the middle. CDR1 MNHEY and CDR2 SMNVEV come from the germline V gene (reference sequence). CDR3: CASSPWAEGYGYTF. The DNA for the CDR3 is TGTGCCAGCAGTCCCTGGGCAGAAGGCTATGGCTACACCTTC.

The chain recombines TRBV27 with TRBJ2-3; 7 nucleotides match TRBD2. V shed 7 bases and J 4 bases; nucleotides not matched to a gene: 8. CDR3 length: 14 amino acids. Germline lookup yields CDR1 MNHEY and CDR2 SMNVEV (reference sequence). The DNA of the CDR3 is TGTGCCAGCACGAGGGGCGGGAGTGCAGATACGCAGTATTTT. This encodes CASTRGGSADTQYF.

A single count supports this clone. J is TRBJ2-3 and V is TRBV28; 8 bases are shared with TRBD2. This CDR3 spans 16 amino acids. V lost 4 bases, J lost 3 bases, and 9 bases stayed unmatched. Germline CDR1 and CDR2: MDHEN and SYDVKM. In nucleotides, the CDR3 is TGTGCCAGCAGTTCTCGAGCGGGGGCGGGGACAGATACGCAGTATTTT. It is translated as CASSSRAGAGTDTQYF.

The chain carries TRBV30 and TRBJ2-5, with D perhaps matching TRBD2 (5 bases). CDR1 GTSNPN and CDR2 SVGIG come from the germline V gene (reference sequence). V lost 2 bases and J 5 bases, leaving 15 bases between the germline ends. CDR3 length equals 14 residues. The CDR3 loop reads CAWSSGGLGETQYF. The CDR3, as DNA: TGTGCCTGGAGTAGCGGTGGCCTAGGTGAGACCCAGTACTTC.

Here the CDR3 reads CASSKVPGGTDTQYF. The CDR3 region has the DNA TGTGCCAGCAGCAAAGTTCCAGGGGGCACAGATACGCAGTATTTT. The J gene is TRBJ2-3, the V gene TRBV21-1; whether TRBD1, the table's D call, matches the DNA was not checked. TRBV21-1 is reported as a pseudogene. The CDR3 has 15 amino acids.

This clone was seen just once. The CDR3 bases are TGTGCCAGCAGTGATGCTAGAACCACAGATACGCAGTATTTT. It encodes CASSDARTTDTQYF. This rearrangement joins TRBV2 to TRBJ2-3; D remains ambiguous. The length of the CDR3 is 14 residues. The ends were cut back, 3 bases at V and 2 bases at J, with 9 bases in the middle. From germline, CDR1 is SNHLY and CDR2 FYNNEI.

The J gene is TRBJ1-6, the V gene TRBV28; D remains ambiguous. The germline V gene encodes CDR1 MDHEN and CDR2 SYDVKM. This CDR3 region has 17 residues. V was trimmed by 3 bases and J by 0 bases, leaving 12 bases between them. The CDR3 is CASSFLETFSYNSPLHF. The CDR3, as DNA: TGTGCCAGCAGTTTTTTAGAGACATTCTCCTATAATTCACCCCTCCACTTT.

The chain employs TRBV5-1 and TRBJ2-3, with 10 bases fitting TRBD2. The germline gives CDR1 SGHRS, CDR2 YFSETQ. This CDR3 is built from 16 residues. The trim removed 0 bases at V and 2 bases at J, leaving 3 bases unmatched. CDR3 loop: CASSLGTSGYTDTQYF. The DNA for the CDR3 is TGCGCCAGCAGCTTGGGGACTAGCGGCTACACAGATACGCAGTATTTT.

V is TRBV4-1 and J is TRBJ1-3, with TRBD1 as a possible D gene (6 bases). In germline, CDR1 is MGHRA, CDR2 YSYEKL. V shed 4 bases and J shed 4 bases, with 17 bases lying between them. The CDR3 length is 16 residues. The CDR3 protein is CASSRHRVREGNTIYF. The CDR3 coding sequence is TGCGCCAGCAGCCGTCACAGGGTTCGCGAAGGAAACACCATATATTTT.

The chain links TRBV7-8 to TRBJ1-4; 7 bases match TRBD1. This CDR3 is built from 16 residues. Germline loops: CDR1 SGHVS, CDR2 FQNEAQ. J was trimmed by 5 bases and V by 3 bases; bases with no gene match: 9. CDR3 protein: CASSFPRAGGNEKLFF. CDR3 bases: TGTGCCAGCAGCTTTCCGAGAGCAGGGGGGAATGAAAAACTGTTTTTT.

The rearrangement joins TRBV27 to TRBJ2-7; tentatively, D is TRBD2 (7 bases). The V and J ends lost 5 bases and 1 base respectively, with 12 bases between them. The CDR3 contains 14 residues. In germline, CDR1 is MNHEY, CDR2 SMNVEV (reference sequence). The CDR3, as DNA: TGTGCCAGCAGTCCCGGGGGGCTATCCTACGAGCAGTACTTC. Protein sequence: CASSPGGLSYEQYF.

The V call is TRBV28, the J call TRBJ1-1; no firm D call. CDR3 size: 12 residues. V lost 3 bases to trimming and J lost 0 bases, with 2 bases between them. Germline V lookup: CDR1 MDHEN, CDR2 SYDVKM. CDR3: CASSFMNTEAFF. The CDR3 DNA is TGTGCCAGCAGTTTTATGAACACTGAAGCTTTCTTT.

This chain joins TRBV2 and TRBJ2-3, with D tentatively TRBD1 (5 bases). Germline CDR1 is SNHLY and CDR2 is FYNNEI. CDR3 size: 17 residues. The V gene lost 0 bases and the J gene lost 2 bases, with 15 bases spanning the gap. For the CDR3, the DNA is TGTGCCAGCAGTGAAGCGATCCAGTTCAGGGTCACAGATACGCAGTATTTT. Translation gives CASSEAIQFRVTDTQYF. Together with reference TRBV2 and TRBJ2-3, the CDR3 gives the full variable domain: EPEVTQTPSHQVTQMGQEVILRCVPISNHLYFYWYRQILGQKVEFLVSFYNNEISEKSEIFDDQFSVERPDGSNFTLKIRSTKLEDSAMYFCASSEAIQFRVTDTQYFGPGTRLTVL.

This clone was counted a single time. The chain recombines TRBV27 with TRBJ2-7; no firm D call. This CDR3 is built from 17 residues. Per germline, CDR1 MNHEY and CDR2 SMNVEV (reference sequence). Between the trimmed V and J ends, which lost 2 bases and 4 bases, there was a span of 21 bases. This CDR3 reads CASSLGPVELASYEQYF. The CDR3 DNA sequence: TGTGCCAGCAGTTTAGGCCCCGTCGAACTCGCTAGTTACGAGCAGTACTTC.